The entry below gives a single T cell receptor beta chain sequence along with its context. Which antigen it targets is not known. The record has no base qualities; no much larger clone is one base away. This specimen comes from a study of shared clonotypes between healthy human individuals (dated by TCRdb to the early 2020s). For the wider study: A couple of women and a few men aged 18 to 49 years were included in the cohort. Per donor, three plates each were used for CD4 naive and CD4 memory, two for CD8 naive, and one for CD8 memory. The study deeply sequenced blood TCR repertoires of 5 or 6 healthy adults to estimate repertoire size and the extent of clonotype sharing between individuals. To increase sequencing depth and limit assay-specific biases, different laboratories used diverse techniques to prepare libraries and sequence TCR repertoires. Each donor's leukapheresis produced roughly between roughly 0.85 and 10 billion PBMCs.

Healthy HIV-negative adults with no recently reported acute infections or vaccinations were included as donors. Every donor was a Caucasian adult residing in Nashville, Tennessee, USA. CD4+ T cells were enriched through magnetic negative selection, after which naive cells were positively selected on CD45RA and the remaining negative fraction served as the memory subset. After blood collection by leukapheresis, PBMCs were isolated using Ficoll-Histopaque density gradient centrifugation and then cryopreserved in the vapor phase of liquid nitrogen. Analytical flow cytometry was used to check the purity and quantity of every magnetically sorted T cell population. From each sorted fraction, genomic DNA was isolated and quantified by UV absorbance on a Nanodrop 2000c. Using the deep immunoSEQ assay, TCR CDR3 regions were amplified from genomic DNA by multiplex PCR. Extracted genomic DNA from each cell subset was spread evenly across all wells of several immunoSEQ 96-well plates, with each plate serving as a replicate. For sorted subsets, each replicate PCR was loaded with about 200 ng genomic DNA, equivalent to 30,000 or so T cell genomes. The purified libraries were quantified using a Qubit 3.0 fluorometer, sized with a Bioanalyzer 2100, and then quantified again using the KAPA Library Quantification kit. Every immunoSEQ 96-well plate was sequenced on a separate single-read 150-cycle Illumina NextSeq 550 flow cell. Per the authors' processing: Because the immunoSEQ output held only junctional sequences and lacked quality scores, the filtering could not match the filtering applied to full-length reads. To assign V/J genes and CDR3, sequences were annotated against IMGT germline references using PyIR, a Python wrapper for IgBLAST v1.9. Any read was removed if the V/J assignment was weak (E-value above 1e-6), the CDR3 was missing, or the read contained stop codons, out-of-frame junctions, or ambiguous translated residues. V3J clonotypes were defined by identical inferred V gene, J gene, and CDR3 amino acid sequence. The percentage overlap between two repertoires was calculated by dividing the number of shared unique clonotypes by the size of the smaller repertoire. Three approaches were used to assess repertoire richness: RTK rarefaction, the Chao1 estimator, and Recon v2.1 estimates of unobserved clonotypes. For all TCRbeta clonotypes obtained by the gDNA method from four donors, generation probabilities were computed with OLGA. Held by TCRdb, this immuneACCESS table contains in-frame sequences only and omits some clones. Under half of the omission traces to an unresolved V gene where checked; the cause of the rest is unknown. The V and J calls and the clone size are those of that table, but D and trimming were determined from the DNA. Present in this sample are 600,000 to 750,000 clones, over 60% of which were seen just once. Under 2% of the sample is held by the ten biggest clonotypes.

Overall results and qualifications from the work: Estimated clonotype richness was generally larger for naive than for memory subsets. Incomplete sequencing was indicated by rarefaction of sorted-subset datasets, despite the large sequencing depth. Sharing across four donors was observed for approximately 5% of naive CD4, around 3.5% of naive CD8, 2% to 2.5% of memory CD4, and roughly 0.4% of memory CD8 clonotypes. Compared with non-shared clonotypes, clonotypes shared by all four sorted-subset donors had higher generation probabilities. Pairwise subsampling led to the expectation that sequencing depth would affect the degree of clonotype sharing among donors. The genetic and exposure-history diversity represented was limited by the small number of donors. Sampling was restricted to blood, and TCR repertoires in tissues likely differ from the TCR repertoires found in blood.

V ends up 3 bases short and J 3 bases short, with an unmatched junction base count of 8. The CDR3 goes from the cysteine to the phenylalanine over 15 residues. CDR3 DNA only is kept here, 45 bases in frame from base 1. CDR1 SGHAT and CDR2 FQDESV are derived from the germline V gene (reference sequence). This clonotype was obtained from a woman aged 30 to 39 in good health. Recombination connected TRBV11-1 to TRBJ2-7; 7 bases in between match TRBD1. Sequencing was carried out using memory CD4+ T cells sorted from blood. This specimen's cell subset or site label, per the study, means: CD45RA-negative fraction. At the DNA level, the sequence is TGTGCCAGCAGCTTCCAGGGGGAGAGCCACTACGAGCAGTACTTC. Protein translation: CASSFQGESHYEQYF.